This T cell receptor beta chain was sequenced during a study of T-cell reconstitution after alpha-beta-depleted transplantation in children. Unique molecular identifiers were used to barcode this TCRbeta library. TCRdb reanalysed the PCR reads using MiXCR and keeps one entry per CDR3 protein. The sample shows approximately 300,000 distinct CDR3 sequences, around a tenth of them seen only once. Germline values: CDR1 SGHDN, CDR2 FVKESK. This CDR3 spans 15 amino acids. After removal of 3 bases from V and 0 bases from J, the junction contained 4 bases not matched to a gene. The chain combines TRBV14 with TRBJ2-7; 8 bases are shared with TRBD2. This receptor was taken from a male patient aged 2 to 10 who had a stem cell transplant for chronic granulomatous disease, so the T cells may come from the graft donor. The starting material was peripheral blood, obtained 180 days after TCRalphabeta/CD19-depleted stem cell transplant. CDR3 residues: CASSQLAGLSYEQYF. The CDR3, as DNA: TGTGCCAGCAGCCAGTTAGCGGGACTCTCCTACGAGCAGTACTTC.